A single sample gave rise to the 18 T cell receptor beta chains below, sequenced in a study of T-cell reconstitution after alpha-beta-depleted transplantation in children. A TCRbeta library incorporating unique molecular identifiers was prepared. TCRdb fed the PCR reads into MiXCR, producing one record per CDR3 protein. Of about half a million distinct CDR3 sequences in the sample, under 15% were seen once. This specimen consisted of PBMCs from the stem cell graft donor, obtained from the stem cell graft. The source is a human donor who donated a stem cell graft to a child with combined immunodeficiency.

This clonotype was seen more than once but under ten times. This rearrangement joins TRBV2 to TRBJ1-1; D not resolved. V was clipped by 6 bases and J by 5 bases, with 13 bases between them. CDR3 length: 13 residues. The germline gives CDR1 SNHLY, CDR2 FYNNEI. The CDR3 protein is CASREQRGTEAFF. The CDR3, as DNA: TGTGCCAGCAGGGAGCAGAGAGGTACTGAAGCTTTCTTT.

This clonotype was recorded at least ten times. The V call is TRBV12-3 or TRBV12-4, the J call TRBJ2-2; D possibly matches TRBD1 or TRBD2 (5 bases each). The CDR3 runs to 13 residues. V was pared by 2 bases and J by 5 bases, with 6 bases between. CDR3 sequence: CASSLWGTGELFF. As DNA, the CDR3 is TGTGCCAGCAGTTTATGGGGGACCGGGGAGCTGTTTTTT.

The chain couples TRBV5-1 to TRBJ1-2; TRBD1 matches 10 bases. Germline CDR1 and CDR2: SGHRS and YFSETQ. The ends lost 4 bases at V and 6 bases at J; junction bases unmatched: 3. The CDR3 consists of 13 residues. For the CDR3, the DNA is TGCGCCAGCAGCGGGACAGGGGTGGATGGCTACACCTTC. Translating it yields CASSGTGVDGYTF.

Ten or more counts support this clonotype. This chain connects TRBV4-3 to TRBJ2-1; the D gene is possibly TRBD2 (6 bases). There are 17 residues in the CDR3. Looked up from germline, CDR1 is LGHNA and CDR2 is YSLEER. V was trimmed by 1 base and J by 2 bases, leaving 15 bases between them. In nucleotides, the CDR3 is TGCGCCAGCAGCCAAGGACTAGACCAACCACCCTACAATGAGCAGTTCTTC. Translated: CASSQGLDQPPYNEQFF.

This clonotype was counted between two and nine times. The chain joins TRBV5-1 to TRBJ2-7; the D is unclear. Germline V gene sequence: CDR1 SGHRS, CDR2 YFSETQ. This CDR3 is built from 15 residues. Trimming cost V 3 bases and J 0 bases, with 13 bases left between them. As DNA, the CDR3 is TGCGCCAGCAGCTCCGACTCCACCCACTCCTACGAGCAGTACTTC. Encoded protein: CASSSDSTHSYEQYF.

This clonotype was seen a handful of times. The CDR3 protein is CASSAGGGAYQETQYF. The CDR3 nucleotides read TGTGCCAGCAGCGCAGGTGGCGGCGCGTACCAAGAGACCCAGTACTTC. The rearrangement uses TRBV7-8 and TRBJ2-5; D is uncertain. The CDR3 consists of 16 residues. Trimming removed 5 bases from V and 0 bases from J, with 16 bases in between. Per the germline V gene, CDR1 is SGHVS and CDR2 is FQNEAQ.

This clonotype was found a few times. The CDR3 bases are TGTGCCACCAGTGGTAGACATTCCCCCCAGTACTTC. Residues: CATSGRHSPQYF. The V gene is TRBV24-1, the J gene TRBJ2-5; D is ambiguous. The CDR3 is made up of 12 amino acids. Germline assignment: CDR1 KGHDR and CDR2 SFDVKD. Trimming took off 5 bases at V and 9 bases at J, with 12 bases between the two ends.

The rearrangement links TRBV25-1 to TRBJ2-7, with unresolved D. Deletions cut 3 bases from V and 0 bases from J, with 6 bases between. The CDR3 spans 13 residues. CDR1 and CDR2 (germline): MGHDK, SYGVNS. CDR3 residues: CASSEQYSYEQYF. Written as DNA, the CDR3 is TGTGCCAGCAGTGAGCAGTACTCCTACGAGCAGTACTTC.

This clonotype showed up many times. The chain joins TRBV5-1 to TRBJ1-1; 8 bases fit TRBD1. CDR3 length: 16 residues. CDR1 SGHRS and CDR2 YFSETQ come from the germline V gene. J lost 0 bases, V lost 7 bases, and 11 bases had no gene match. The CDR3 nucleotides read TGCGCCAGCTTTAAGGAGACAGGGGTCCTGAACACTGAAGCTTTCTTT. Amino acids: CASFKETGVLNTEAFF.

The chain has TRBV30 and TRBJ2-7; TRBD1 might be the D (6 bases). CDR1 and CDR2 (germline): GTSNPN, SVGIG (reference sequence). This CDR3 has 13 residues. Trimming cost V 0 bases and J 2 bases, with 8 bases left between them. The CDR3 loop reads CAWSVWDTYEQYF. Written as DNA, the CDR3 is TGTGCCTGGAGTGTATGGGACACCTACGAGCAGTACTTC.

This clonotype was found many times. The rearrangement uses TRBV12-3 or TRBV12-4 and TRBJ2-2; D is unresolved. This CDR3 has 10 residues. V was pared by 3 bases and J by 7 bases, with 0 bases between. The CDR3 region is CASSFGELFF. CDR3 nucleotide sequence: TGTGCCAGCAGTTTCGGGGAGCTGTTTTTT.

V gene TRBV5-1 combines with J gene TRBJ2-2, with D possibly TRBD1 on 6 matching bases. The CDR3 has 16 residues. The germline V gene encodes CDR1 SGHRS and CDR2 YFSETQ. The V gene lost 0 bases and the J gene lost 7 bases, with 16 bases spanning the gap. The CDR3 loop is CASSLEGPRGIGELFF. The CDR3 nucleotides read TGCGCCAGCAGCTTGGAAGGACCAAGGGGGATCGGGGAGCTGTTTTTT. The entire variable domain, with the rest obtained from reference TRBV5-1 and TRBJ2-2, is as follows: KAGVTQTPRYLIKTRGQQVTLSCSPISGHRSVSWYQQTPGQGLQFLFEYFSETQRNKGNFPGRFSGRQFSNSRSEMNVSTLELGDSALYLCASSLEGPRGIGELFFGEGSRLTVL.

This clonotype was seen a few times. This chain connects TRBV7-2 to TRBJ2-5; D tentatively fits TRBD1 or TRBD2 (5 bases each). This CDR3 has 14 amino acids. V lost 6 bases and J lost 10, with 21 bases in between. Germline CDR1 reads SGHTA; CDR2 reads FQGNSA. The CDR3 DNA follows: TGTGCCAGCAGGGGGGACGCCGCCCGAGGGTACCAGTACTTC. Its protein product is CASRGDAARGYQYF.

The chain couples TRBV7-9 to TRBJ2-3; the match to TRBD2 covers 8 bases. CDR3 length equals 15 residues. Trimming took 7 bases from V and 2 from J; bases not matched to a gene: 8. Germline CDR1 and CDR2: SEHNR and FQNEAQ (reference sequence). The CDR3 reads CASTLTGGDTDTQYF. CDR3 nucleotides: TGTGCCAGCACCCTGACCGGGGGGGACACAGATACGCAGTATTTT.

The V and J genes are TRBV28 and TRBJ2-7; 9 bases are shared with TRBD1. From germline, CDR1 is MDHEN and CDR2 SYDVKM. The CDR3 has 15 amino acids. V lost 0 bases and J lost 3; bases outside the gene matches: 3. CDR3 loop: CASSLWRDRVYEQYF. For the CDR3, the DNA is TGTGCCAGCAGTTTATGGAGGGACAGGGTCTACGAGCAGTACTTC.

There are many counts of this clonotype. The chain is built from TRBV4-3 and TRBJ2-7; D might be TRBD2 (5 bases). Trimming removed 3 bases at V and 3 bases at J, with 9 bases between. Per germline, CDR1 LGHNA and CDR2 YSLEER. The CDR3 extends over 13 amino acids. The DNA for the CDR3 is TGCGCCAGCAGCCACGGAGGTTTCTACGAGCAGTACTTC. It is translated as CASSHGGFYEQYF.

The chain combines TRBV5-1 with TRBJ1-2; 7 positions agree with TRBD1. V shed 0 bases and J 1 base; nucleotides not matched to a gene: 9. Per the germline V gene, CDR1 is SGHRS and CDR2 is YFSETQ. The CDR3 is 17 amino acids. CDR3 DNA: TGCGCCAGCAGCTTGGGCCTCTCGGGACAGAATAACTATGGCTACACCTTC. Translating it yields CASSLGLSGQNNYGYTF.

This clonotype was seen more than once but under ten times. Sequence at one end of the junction differs from germline and may be a read error. The V and J genes are TRBV10-3 and TRBJ2-7; weak D call: TRBD1 (5 bases). This CDR3 is built from 8 residues. Germline CDR1 is ENHRY and CDR2 is SYGVKD. The CDR3 sequence: CRESEQYF. The CDR3 DNA reads TGCAGGGAAAGCGAGCAGTACTTC.